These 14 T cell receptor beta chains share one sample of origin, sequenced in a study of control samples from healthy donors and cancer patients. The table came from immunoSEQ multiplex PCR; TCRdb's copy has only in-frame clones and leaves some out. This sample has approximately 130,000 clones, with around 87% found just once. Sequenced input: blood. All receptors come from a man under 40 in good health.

CDR3 nucleotide sequence: TGTGCCAGCAGACTCGCCGGGACTACGAAAGAGACCCAGTACTTC. It codes for CASRLAGTTKETQYF. The chain couples TRBV2 to TRBJ2-5; 7 bases are a match to TRBD2. Germline trimming cut 6 bases from V and 3 bases from J; bases unmatched to any gene: 10. Germline V CDR1 and CDR2: SNHLY, FYNNEI. There are 15 residues in the CDR3.

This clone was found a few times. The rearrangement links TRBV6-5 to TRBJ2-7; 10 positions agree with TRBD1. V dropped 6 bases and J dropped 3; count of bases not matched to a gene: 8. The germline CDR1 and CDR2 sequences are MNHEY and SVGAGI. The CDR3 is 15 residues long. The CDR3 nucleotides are TGTGCCAGCAGCACAGGGGGGACAGGGGTCTACGAGCAGTACGTC. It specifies CASSTGGTGVYEQYV.

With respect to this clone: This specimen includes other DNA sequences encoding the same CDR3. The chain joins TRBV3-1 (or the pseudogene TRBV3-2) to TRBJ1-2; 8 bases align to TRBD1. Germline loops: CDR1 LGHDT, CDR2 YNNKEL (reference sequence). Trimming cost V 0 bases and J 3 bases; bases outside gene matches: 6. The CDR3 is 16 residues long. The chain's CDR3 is CASSQDLTGAYYGYTF. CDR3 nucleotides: TGTGCCAGCAGCCAAGATCTGACAGGGGCGTACTATGGCTACACCTTC.

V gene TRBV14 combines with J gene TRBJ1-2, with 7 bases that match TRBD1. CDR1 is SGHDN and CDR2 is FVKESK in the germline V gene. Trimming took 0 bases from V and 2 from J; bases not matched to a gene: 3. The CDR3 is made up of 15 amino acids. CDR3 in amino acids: CASSQDAGGNYGYTF. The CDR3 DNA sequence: TGTGCCAGCAGCCAAGATGCAGGGGGGAACTATGGCTACACCTTC.

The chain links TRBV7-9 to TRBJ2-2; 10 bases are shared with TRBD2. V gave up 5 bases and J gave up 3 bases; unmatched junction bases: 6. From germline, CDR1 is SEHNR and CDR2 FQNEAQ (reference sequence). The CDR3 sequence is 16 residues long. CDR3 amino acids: CASSPRTSGDTGELFF. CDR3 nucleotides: TGTGCCAGCAGCCCTCGTACTAGCGGGGACACCGGGGAGCTGTTTTTT.

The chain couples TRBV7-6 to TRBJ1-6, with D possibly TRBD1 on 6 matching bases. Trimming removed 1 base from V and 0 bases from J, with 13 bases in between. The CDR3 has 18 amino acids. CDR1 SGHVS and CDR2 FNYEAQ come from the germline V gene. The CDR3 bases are TGTGCCAGCAGCTTAGACAGGGCGGGGAGCTCCTATAATTCACCCCTCCACTTT. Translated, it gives CASSLDRAGSSYNSPLHF.

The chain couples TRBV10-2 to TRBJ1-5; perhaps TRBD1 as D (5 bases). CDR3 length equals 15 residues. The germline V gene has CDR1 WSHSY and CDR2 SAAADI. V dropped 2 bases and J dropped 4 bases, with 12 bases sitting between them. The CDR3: CASSEQGGQNQPQHF. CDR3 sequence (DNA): TGCGCCAGCAGTGAGCAGGGTGGGCAGAATCAGCCCCAGCATTTT.

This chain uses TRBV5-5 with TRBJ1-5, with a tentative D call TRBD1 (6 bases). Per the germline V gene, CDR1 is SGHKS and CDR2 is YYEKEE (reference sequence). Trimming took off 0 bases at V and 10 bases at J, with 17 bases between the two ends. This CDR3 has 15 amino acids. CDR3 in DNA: TGTGCCAGCAGCTTGGCCGGGGGGCCCCTTCAACCCCAGCATTTT. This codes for CASSLAGGPLQPQHF.

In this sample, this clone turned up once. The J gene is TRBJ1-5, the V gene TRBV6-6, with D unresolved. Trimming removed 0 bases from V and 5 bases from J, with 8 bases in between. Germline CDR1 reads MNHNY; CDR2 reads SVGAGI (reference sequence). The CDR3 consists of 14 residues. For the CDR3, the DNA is TGTGCCAGCAGTTACTCAGGGAACGATCAGCCCCAGCATTTT. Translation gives CASSYSGNDQPQHF.

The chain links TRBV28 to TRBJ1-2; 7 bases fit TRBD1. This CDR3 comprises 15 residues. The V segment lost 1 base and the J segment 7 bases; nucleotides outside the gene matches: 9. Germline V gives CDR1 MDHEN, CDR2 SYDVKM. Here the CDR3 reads CASSLSTGWRVGYTF. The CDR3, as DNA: TGTGCCAGCAGTTTATCGACAGGGTGGAGAGTTGGCTACACCTTC.

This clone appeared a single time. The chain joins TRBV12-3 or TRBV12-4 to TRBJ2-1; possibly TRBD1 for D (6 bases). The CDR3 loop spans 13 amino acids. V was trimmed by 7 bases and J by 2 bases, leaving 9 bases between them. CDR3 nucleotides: TGTGCCAGCACCTGGGGGCCCTACAATGAGCAGTTCTTC. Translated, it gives CASTWGPYNEQFF.

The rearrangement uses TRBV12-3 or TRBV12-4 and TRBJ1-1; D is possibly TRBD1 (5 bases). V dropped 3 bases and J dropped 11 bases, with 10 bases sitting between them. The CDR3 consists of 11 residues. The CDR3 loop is CASSLEGSAFF. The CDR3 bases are TGTGCCAGCAGTTTGGAGGGGAGTGCTTTCTTT.

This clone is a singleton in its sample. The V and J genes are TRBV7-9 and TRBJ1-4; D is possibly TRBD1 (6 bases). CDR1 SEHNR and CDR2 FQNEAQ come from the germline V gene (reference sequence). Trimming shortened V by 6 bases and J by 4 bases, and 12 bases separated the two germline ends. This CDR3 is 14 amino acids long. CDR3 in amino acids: CASRHGQINEKLFF. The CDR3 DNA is TGTGCCAGCAGACATGGACAGATTAATGAAAAACTGTTTTTT. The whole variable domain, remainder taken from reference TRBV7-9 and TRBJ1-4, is DTGVSQNPRHKITKRGQNVTFRCDPISEHNRLYWYRQTLGQGPEFLTYFQNEAQLEKSRLLSDRFSAERPKGSFSTLEIQRTEQGDSAMYLCASRHGQINEKLFFGSGTQLSVL.

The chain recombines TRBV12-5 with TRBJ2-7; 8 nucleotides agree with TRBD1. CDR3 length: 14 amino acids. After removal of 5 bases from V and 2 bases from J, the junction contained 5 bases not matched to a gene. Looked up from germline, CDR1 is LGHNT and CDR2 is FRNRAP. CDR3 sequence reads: CASGIRTGTYEQYF. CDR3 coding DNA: TGTGCTAGTGGTATACGGACAGGGACCTACGAGCAGTACTTC.